Listed here are 27 T cell receptor beta chains from one sample, sequenced in a study of T cell repertoires in cytomegalovirus infection. Using its own MiXCR run on the reads, TCRdb lists one record per CDR3 protein. This sample carries roughly 760,000 distinct CDR3 sequences, approximately 34% of them seen once, and the ten largest clones take under 3%. Sequencing was done on a sample of PBMCs. The origin of the receptors is a human donor in good health (CMV status not recorded). Some clones in this sample may be carry-over from other donors' samples.

The rearrangement uses TRBV28 and TRBJ1-1; possibly TRBD1 for D (6 bases). Germline CDR1 MDHEN, CDR2 SYDVKM. CDR3 length: 15 residues. Trimming took 5 bases from V and 3 from J, leaving 16 bases between them. The DNA of the CDR3 is TGTGCCAGCAGTCTGACAGGTATGCTGGACACTGAAGCTTTCTTT. Translation gives CASSLTGMLDTEAFF.

As for this clonotype: A much larger clone sits a single nucleotide away, making a read error possible. V usage is TRBV7-2 and J usage is TRBJ1-5; tentatively, D is TRBD1 (5 bases). Germline CDR1 reads SGHTA; CDR2 reads FQGNSA. This CDR3 spans 14 amino acids. V was trimmed by 1 base and J by 9 bases, leaving 13 bases between them. This chain's CDR3 is CASSLELGLPPQHF. The DNA for the CDR3 is TGTGCCAGCAGCTTAGAATTGGGACTTCCGCCCCAGCATTTT.

Only a few counts were recorded for this clonotype. The chain combines TRBV6-1 with TRBJ2-6; D possibly uses TRBD1 or TRBD2 (6 bases each). V gave up 8 bases and J gave up 0 bases, with 11 bases separating them. The V gene's germline CDR1 is MNHNS and CDR2 SASEGT. This CDR3 is built from 15 residues. Here the CDR3 DNA reads TGTGCCAGCTTGGGGGGCTCCTCTGGGGCCAACGTCCTGACTTTC. This sequence encodes CASLGGSSGANVLTF.

The chain carries TRBV6-6 and TRBJ1-5, with TRBD1 matching 9 bases. The CDR3 loop spans 16 amino acids. V was clipped by 8 bases and J by 2 bases; unmatched bases: 10. Looked up from germline, CDR1 is MNHNY and CDR2 is SVGAGI (reference sequence). The CDR3: CASQQTGQGGNQPQHF. CDR3 in DNA: TGTGCCAGCCAACAGACGGGACAGGGCGGCAATCAGCCCCAGCATTTT.

The chain recombines TRBV12-3 or TRBV12-4 with TRBJ2-5; 8 bases are shared with TRBD1. There are 15 residues in the CDR3. V dropped 3 bases and J dropped 4; count of bases not matched to a gene: 7. The chain's CDR3 is CASSLGGQASETQYF. The DNA of the CDR3 is TGTGCCAGCAGTTTGGGGGGACAGGCATCAGAGACCCAGTACTTC.

This chain uses TRBV27 with TRBJ2-6; tentative D call: TRBD2 (5 bases). V shed 2 bases and J shed 4 bases, with 9 bases lying between them. The CDR3 has 15 amino acids. Looked up from germline, CDR1 is MNHEY and CDR2 is SMNVEV (reference sequence). The CDR3: CASSLLPGGANVLTF. CDR3 DNA: TGTGCCAGCAGTTTACTCCCGGGAGGGGCCAACGTCCTGACTTTC.

V is TRBV10-3 and J is TRBJ2-1; D remains unclear. CDR3 size: 12 residues. V was pared by 0 bases and J by 7 bases, with 4 bases between. Per the germline V gene, CDR1 is ENHRY and CDR2 is SYGVKD. CDR3 DNA: TGTGCCATCAGTGAGTCCGGGAATGAGCAGTTCTTC. It yields the protein CAISESGNEQFF.

As for this clonotype: A read error may produce the germline difference seen at one junction end. V is TRBV7-3 and J is TRBJ2-6, with D possibly TRBD1 on 5 matching bases. The germline V gene encodes CDR1 SGHTA and CDR2 FQGTGA. The CDR3 consists of 15 residues. CDR3 sequence (DNA): TGTGCCAGCAGCTTTTACACCTCTGGGGCCAACGGCCTGACTTTC. Translation: CASSFYTSGANGLTF.

The genes are TRBV6-1 and TRBJ2-1; 8 nucleotides align to TRBD2. Germline assignment: CDR1 MNHNS and CDR2 SASEGT. J gave up 5 bases and V 6 bases, and 9 bases lay outside the gene matches. This CDR3 is 15 amino acids long. This CDR3 is CASREPRGVNNEQFF. The CDR3 DNA sequence: TGTGCCAGCAGGGAACCGCGGGGGGTAAACAATGAGCAGTTCTTC.

This clonotype has only a few counts. In DNA form, the CDR3 reads TGCAGTGCTAGACAGTCCGGACAGGCTATCCAAGAGACCCAGTACTTC. This translates into CSARQSGQAIQETQYF. The chain links TRBV20-1 to TRBJ2-5; TRBD1 aligns across 7 bases. CDR3 length: 16 residues. Looked up from germline, CDR1 is DFQATT and CDR2 is SNEGSKA (reference sequence). V shed 2 bases, J shed 1 base, and the junction held 10 bases outside the gene matches.

The J gene is TRBJ1-4, the V gene TRBV29-1; weak D call: TRBD1 (5 bases). This CDR3 contains 13 residues. Between the trimmed V and J ends, which lost 5 bases and 8 bases, there was a span of 15 bases. Germline CDR1 reads SQVTM; CDR2 reads ANQGSEA. The CDR3 DNA follows: TGCAGCGTTTGGGGGGGACGGTCGGAAAAACTGTTTTTT. Translated: CSVWGGRSEKLFF. The entire variable domain, with the rest obtained from reference TRBV29-1 and TRBJ1-4, is as follows: SAVISQKPSRDICQRGTSLTIQCQVDSQVTMMFWYRQQPGQSLTLIATANQGSEATYESGFVIDKFPISRPNLTFSTLTVSNMSPEDSSIYLCSVWGGRSEKLFFGSGTQLSVL.

The V gene is TRBV11-2, the J gene TRBJ2-1, with D hard to call. The CDR3 length is 14 residues. Germline CDR1 reads SGHAT; CDR2 reads FQNNGV. Trimming left V 0 bases short and J 7 bases short, with 10 bases between. In nucleotides, the CDR3 is TGTGCCAGCAGCTTAGATCTAGGCTTTAATGAGCAGTTCTTC. It translates to CASSLDLGFNEQFF.

As concerns this clonotype: The junction shows a germline mismatch at one end, possibly a read error. The chain uses TRBV11-2 and TRBJ2-3; 13 nucleotides line up with TRBD2. This CDR3 has 17 amino acids. Germline CDR1 SGHAT, CDR2 FQNNGV. The CDR3 bases are TGTGCCAGCAGCTTAGAACTAGCGGGGGGGAGGGCAGATACGCCGTATTTT. Translation: CASSLELAGGRADTPYF.

In regard to this clonotype: The junction differs from germline at one of its ends, possibly a read error. J is TRBJ2-6 and V is TRBV5-6; maybe TRBD1 (6 bases). In germline, CDR1 is SGHDT, CDR2 YYEEEE. There are 15 residues in the CDR3. The CDR3 region has the DNA TGTGCCAGCAGCCCACAGGGCTCTGGGGCCAACGTCCGGACTTTC. It specifies CASSPQGSGANVRTF.

On this clonotype itself: This may be a read error, as it is one base from a much larger clone. The chain employs TRBV7-9 and TRBJ1-6; 8 bases agree with TRBD1. Germline V gene data show CDR1 as SEHNR and CDR2 as FQNEAQ (reference sequence). Trimming removed 1 base from V and 9 bases from J; junction bases left unmatched: 2. The length of the CDR3 is 14 residues. This CDR3 reads CASSLEGQVSPLHF. The CDR3 DNA sequence: TGTGCCAGCAGCTTAGAGGGACAGGTTTCACCCCTCCACTTT.

The V and J genes are TRBV11-2 and TRBJ2-7; perhaps TRBD1 as D (6 bases). The CDR3 is 17 amino acids. Trimming took 3 bases from V and 5 from J, leaving 23 bases between them. Germline V gene data show CDR1 as SGHAT and CDR2 as FQNNGV. CDR3 amino acids: CASSLGTQGGLWDEQYF. For the CDR3, the DNA is TGTGCCAGCAGCTTGGGAACACAGGGTGGTCTCTGGGACGAGCAGTACTTC.

As regards this clonotype: This likely comes from a read error, as the CDR3 has no conserved phenylalanine or tryptophan at its end. V gene TRBV28 combines with J gene TRBJ2-5; 8 bases agree with TRBD2. Per germline, CDR1 MDHEN and CDR2 SYDVKM. The CDR3 length is 14 residues. V was pared by 6 bases and J by 4 bases, with 7 bases of the junction left unmatched. Here the CDR3 DNA reads TGTGCCAGCAGCAGAAAGCGGGAGAGAGAGACCCAGTACTTA. Its translation: CASSRKRERETQYL.

This clonotype was detected a few times. The chain joins TRBV28 to TRBJ1-2; D call uncertain. Deletions cut 6 bases from V and 4 bases from J, with 12 bases between. The CDR3 runs 13 residues. CDR1 and CDR2 (germline): MDHEN, SYDVKM. The CDR3 is CASSPTASYGYTF. The CDR3, as DNA: TGTGCCAGCAGCCCCACGGCAAGCTATGGCTACACCTTC.

The gene calls are TRBV12-3 or TRBV12-4 and TRBJ2-5; TRBD2 matches 15 bases. This CDR3 region has 17 residues. The junction had 10 bases not matched to a gene; V was cut back by 9 bases and J by 2 bases. The CDR3 sequence is CARTTGTSGGPQETQYF. The CDR3 nucleotides read TGTGCCAGAACCACGGGGACTAGCGGGGGGCCTCAAGAGACCCAGTACTTC.

This clonotype was picked up a small number of times. The V call is TRBV11-3, the J call TRBJ2-1; TRBD2 matches 9 bases. CDR1 and CDR2 (germline): SGHNT, YENEEA. The CDR3 totals 14 residues. The V gene end was trimmed by 5 bases and the J gene end by 9 bases; junction bases not matched to a gene: 8. The CDR3 nucleotides are TGTGCCAGCAGCCGGCCACTAGCGGGTGGTGAGCAGTTCTTC. Protein product: CASSRPLAGGEQFF.

The V call is TRBV6-2 or TRBV6-3, the J call TRBJ2-2, with a tentative D call TRBD1 (6 bases). Trimming shortened V by 6 bases and J by 6 bases, and 11 bases separated the two germline ends. CDR1 MNHEY and CDR2 SVGEGT come from the germline V gene. This CDR3 contains 13 residues. DNA of the CDR3: TGTGCCAGCAGAATACAGGGCTCCGGGGAGCTGTTTTTT. The encoded protein is CASRIQGSGELFF.

This clonotype was recorded many times. The chain joins TRBV7-2 to TRBJ2-7; 7 bases fit TRBD1. The CDR3 is 14 amino acids. V lost 5 bases, J lost 6 bases, and 10 bases stayed unmatched. The germline V gene encodes CDR1 SGHTA and CDR2 FQGNSA. The CDR3 bases are TGTGCCAGCAGCCCGGAACAGGGGTTGCGCGAGCAGTACTTC. Translating it yields CASSPEQGLREQYF.

The table lists this clonotype with a few counts. V is TRBV24-1 and J is TRBJ2-1, with D maybe TRBD1 (5 bases). The germline V gene has CDR1 KGHDR and CDR2 SFDVKD. V dropped 6 bases and J dropped 4 bases, with 18 bases sitting between them. The CDR3 runs 16 residues. CDR3 bases: TGTGCCACCAGTCCTCTCAATTCAAGGGGATACAATGAGCAGTTCTTC. Translated: CATSPLNSRGYNEQFF.

This clonotype was observed a handful of times. The V call is TRBV24-1, the J call TRBJ2-1; 8 bases are a match to TRBD2. CDR3 length: 13 amino acids. Germline V lookup: CDR1 KGHDR, CDR2 SFDVKD. Germline trimming cut 2 bases from V and 10 bases from J; bases unmatched to any gene: 3. The chain's CDR3 is CATSDSLAGEQFF. DNA of the CDR3: TGTGCCACCAGTGATTCATTAGCGGGGGAGCAGTTCTTC.

This clonotype appeared many times. The rearrangement uses TRBV12-3 or TRBV12-4 and TRBJ1-3; D call uncertain. The length of the CDR3 is 16 residues. Trimming took off 2 bases at V and 2 bases at J, with 13 bases between the two ends. The CDR3 nucleotides read TGTGCCAGCAGTTTACGGTTGGAACCCCCTGGAAACACCATATATTTT. Its translation: CASSLRLEPPGNTIYF.

CDR3 nucleotide sequence: TGCAGTGCTAGTGTGGGGCAGCACTCTGGGGCCAACGTCCTGACTTTC. It specifies CSASVGQHSGANVLTF. The chain carries TRBV20-1 and TRBJ2-6, with D possibly matching TRBD1 (5 bases). The V gene lost 3 bases and the J gene lost 0 bases, with 12 bases spanning the gap. CDR3 length: 16 amino acids. CDR1 is DFQATT, CDR2 SNEGSKA, per germline (reference sequence).

The V and J genes are TRBV9 and TRBJ2-1, with 11 bases lining up with TRBD2. Germline CDR1 and CDR2: SGDLS and YYNGEE. The CDR3 has 12 residues. Trimming at V came to 10 bases and at J to 5 bases, leaving 2 bases not matched to a gene. The CDR3 nucleotides read TGTGCCGGGACTAGCGGAAACAATGAGCAGTTCTTC. Residues: CAGTSGNNEQFF.